The 28 T cell receptor beta chains below were found in one sample sequenced in a study of blood T cell repertoires in COVID-19. Produced via immunoSEQ multiplex PCR; TCRdb's table is partial and in-frame only. The sample contains 250,000 to 350,000 clones, about 86% of which appear only once. The sequenced material came from peripheral blood. The source is a woman younger than 45 who had recovered from COVID-19.

This clone was counted between two and nine times. J is TRBJ2-7 and V is TRBV5-1, with D possibly being TRBD1 (6 bases). Germline V CDR1 and CDR2: SGHRS, YFSETQ. Trimming took off 3 bases at V and 5 bases at J, with 21 bases between the two ends. This CDR3 has 16 amino acids. The CDR3 protein is CASSWGYKNRADEQYF. In DNA, the CDR3 is TGCGCCAGCAGCTGGGGTTATAAAAACAGGGCCGACGAGCAGTACTTC.

Regarding this clone: One junction end does not reproduce the germline sequence, and a read error may be involved. The chain is built from TRBV30 and TRBJ2-7; D perhaps matches TRBD1 (8 bases). The CDR3 length is 11 residues. CDR1 is GTSNPN and CDR2 is SVGIG in the germline V gene (reference sequence). The CDR3 DNA sequence: TGTGCCTGGAGTGTGGACAGGGCGGGGGACTTC. This translates into CAWSVDRAGDF. The full variable domain, rest sourced from reference TRBV30 and TRBJ2-7, is SQTIHQWPATLVQPVGSPLSLECTVEGTSNPNLYWYRQAAGRGLQLLFYSVGIGQISSEVPQNLSASRPQDRQFILSSKKLLLSDSGFYLCAWSVDRAGDFGPGTRLTVT.

The genes are TRBV4-1 and TRBJ1-2; 12 positions agree with TRBD1. The CDR3 is 16 residues long. V was pared by 3 bases and J by 8 bases, with 10 bases of the junction left unmatched. Germline V gene lookup returns CDR1 MGHRA and CDR2 YSYEKL. For the CDR3, the DNA is TGCGCCAGCAGCCATAGTCACGGGACAGGGGGCGGCGGCTACACCTTC. Protein sequence: CASSHSHGTGGGGYTF.

The chain employs TRBV24-1 and TRBJ1-5; 8 bases align to TRBD1. The CDR3 spans 16 residues. Trimming removed 3 bases from V and 1 base from J; junction bases left unmatched: 4. CDR1 KGHDR and CDR2 SFDVKD come from the germline V gene. The CDR3 nucleotides are TGTGCCACCAGTGATCCCCGACAGGGGAGCAATCAGCCCCAGCATTTT. Protein: CATSDPRQGSNQPQHF.

The chain joins TRBV21-1 to TRBJ2-7; the tabulated D call, TRBD1, remains unverified against the DNA. TRBV21-1 is marked as a pseudogene. The CDR3 covers 15 residues. The CDR3 here is CASTQRPGGPYEQYF. The CDR3 DNA reads as TGTGCCAGCACTCAACGTCCAGGGGGACCCTACGAGCAGTACTTC.

The chain's CDR3 is CASSWGGQGSTGELFF. CDR3 in DNA: TGTGCCAGCAGCTGGGGTGGACAGGGGAGCACCGGGGAGCTGTTTTTT. The chain has TRBV5-4 and TRBJ2-2, with 9 positions matching TRBD1. Germline V lookup: CDR1 SGHNT, CDR2 YYREEE (reference sequence). After removal of 3 bases from V and 4 bases from J, the junction contained 7 bases not matched to a gene. This CDR3 contains 16 residues.

This clone was counted a single time. The rearrangement joins TRBV10-3 to TRBJ1-2; D is perhaps TRBD1 (5 bases). CDR1 and CDR2 from the germline V gene are ENHRY and SYGVKD. The CDR3 is made up of 14 amino acids. V shed 10 bases and J shed 4 bases, with 19 bases lying between them. Here the CDR3 DNA reads TGTGCCACCCAAAGCCCGACAGTGGGCTATGGCTACACCTTC. It encodes CATQSPTVGYGYTF.

This clone appeared a single time. The chain joins TRBV28 to TRBJ2-7; 7 positions match TRBD2. This CDR3 is built from 14 residues. Germline CDR1 reads MDHEN; CDR2 reads SYDVKM. The V gene end was trimmed by 2 bases and the J gene end by 2 bases; junction bases not matched to a gene: 3. CDR3 protein: CASSLSGKTYEQYF. CDR3 nucleotides: TGTGCCAGCAGTTTAAGCGGGAAGACCTACGAGCAGTACTTC.

With respect to this clone: Other DNA sequences in the same sample also yield this CDR3. V and J are TRBV7-2 and TRBJ2-5, with 7 bases lining up with TRBD2. The CDR3 sequence is 13 residues long. Germline V gives CDR1 SGHTA, CDR2 FQGNSA. The trim removed 5 bases at V and 2 bases at J, leaving 2 bases unmatched. The CDR3 DNA reads as TGTGCCAGCAGCCTGGGACTACAAGAGACCCAGTACTTC. Amino acids: CASSLGLQETQYF.

The rearrangement joins TRBV7-2 to TRBJ1-1, with D possibly TRBD1 on 5 matching bases. V shed 5 bases and J shed 8 bases, with 12 bases lying between them. The CDR3 loop spans 12 amino acids. The V gene's germline CDR1 is SGHTA and CDR2 FQGNSA. The CDR3 DNA reads TGTGCCAGCAGCCGAAGACAGACCGAAGCTTTCTTT. Its protein is CASSRRQTEAFF. The complete variable domain, with remaining parts taken from reference TRBV7-2 and TRBJ1-1, reads GAGVSQSPSNKVTEKGKDVELRCDPISGHTALYWYRQSLGQGLEFLIYFQGNSAPDKSGLPSDRFSAERTGGSVSTLTIQRTQQEDSAVYLCASSRRQTEAFFGQGTRLTVV.

This chain links TRBV6-1 with TRBJ2-3; 7 positions agree with TRBD1. The CDR3 totals 15 residues. Germline-derived CDR1 and CDR2 are MNHNS and SASEGT. With 3 bases clipped from V and 6 bases from J, the junction kept 9 bases outside the gene matches. Here the CDR3 reads CASSDPYKGADTQYF. For the CDR3, the DNA is TGTGCCAGCAGTGACCCATATAAGGGGGCGGATACGCAGTATTTT.

The rearrangement joins TRBV5-1 to TRBJ1-3; D remains unclear. Germline V CDR1 and CDR2: SGHRS, YFSETQ. Trimming took off 5 bases at V and 0 bases at J, with 12 bases between the two ends. CDR3 length: 15 residues. CDR3 bases: TGCGCCAGCAGTTTCGCGGATTTCTCTGGAAACACCATATATTTT. Translated: CASSFADFSGNTIYF.

This chain joins TRBV6-2 or TRBV6-3 and TRBJ1-4; D remains ambiguous. CDR1 MNHEY and CDR2 SVGEGT come from the germline V gene. The CDR3 spans 15 residues. Trimming shortened V by 6 bases and J by 8 bases, and 19 bases separated the two germline ends. The CDR3 DNA is TGTGCCAGCAGCGGCGCCGGAGGGCCGAGGGAAAAACTGTTTTTT. Protein product: CASSGAGGPREKLFF.

The J gene is TRBJ1-1, the V gene TRBV5-8; no firm D call. This CDR3 is 14 amino acids long. Looked up from germline, CDR1 is SGHTS and CDR2 is YDEGEE. Trimming took off 5 bases at V and 0 bases at J, with 11 bases between the two ends. DNA of the CDR3: TGTGCCAGCAGTCGAGGGAGTCTGAACACTGAAGCTTTCTTT. This sequence encodes CASSRGSLNTEAFF.

This clone has a single count. The CDR3 region is CASSDLAGGHNEQFF. In DNA form, the CDR3 reads TGTGCCAGCAGTGACTTGGCGGGGGGGCACAATGAGCAGTTCTTC. The rearrangement joins TRBV6-4 to TRBJ2-1; the match to TRBD2 covers 9 bases. Germline lookup yields CDR1 MRHNA and CDR2 SNTAGT. The CDR3 totals 15 residues. With V trimmed by 1 base and J by 5 bases, 3 bases remained unmatched.

This sequence joins TRBV7-6 and TRBJ2-7, with 7 bases fitting TRBD2. The V gene end was trimmed by 5 bases and the J gene end by 5 bases; junction bases not matched to a gene: 12. CDR3 length: 15 amino acids. Germline CDR1 SGHVS, CDR2 FNYEAQ. The CDR3 DNA follows: TGTGCCAGCAGCCCCGCGGGAGCCGCCGGAAACGAGCAGTACTTC. It codes for CASSPAGAAGNEQYF.

This clone was seen a handful of times. The rearrangement joins TRBV28 to TRBJ1-3; tentatively, D is TRBD1 (5 bases). Germline V gives CDR1 MDHEN, CDR2 SYDVKM. The V end was cut by 3 bases, the J end by 8 bases, with 26 bases between. The CDR3 length is 18 residues. Here the CDR3 reads CASSFRQSYRSTSHTIYF. CDR3 DNA sequence: TGTGCCAGCAGTTTTCGGCAGAGCTACAGGTCAACGTCTCACACCATATATTTT.

The chain links TRBV3-1 (or the pseudogene TRBV3-2) to TRBJ2-1; possible D gene TRBD2, 5 bases. Trimming pared 2 bases from V and 0 bases from J, leaving 20 bases between. This CDR3 spans 19 amino acids. CDR1 is LGHDT, CDR2 YNNKEL, per germline (reference sequence). DNA of the CDR3: TGTGCCAGCAGCCAATACCGATTAGGAGGTAGCGCCTCCTACAATGAGCAGTTCTTC. This encodes CASSQYRLGGSASYNEQFF.

The chain has TRBV19 and TRBJ1-1; D gene unclear. Germline V gene sequence: CDR1 LNHDA, CDR2 SQIVND (reference sequence). Trimming removed 6 bases from V and 4 bases from J, with 6 bases in between. This CDR3 is built from 11 residues. As DNA, the CDR3 is TGTGCCAGTAGGTTTAGCACTGAAGCTTTCTTT. Translating it yields CASRFSTEAFF.

This rearrangement joins TRBV27 to TRBJ1-1, with no clear D. The CDR3 sequence is 17 residues long. CDR1 MNHEY and CDR2 SMNVEV come from the germline V gene (reference sequence). V lost 5 bases, J lost 4 bases, and 23 bases lay in between. CDR3 in amino acids: CASSRSGGLPGGTEAFF. CDR3 DNA sequence: TGTGCCAGCAGTAGGAGCGGTGGGCTTCCCGGCGGCACTGAAGCTTTCTTT.

This clone was observed a single time. V and J are TRBV4-1 and TRBJ2-2; perhaps TRBD2 as D (7 bases). The germline CDR1 and CDR2 sequences are MGHRA and YSYEKL. V dropped 4 bases and J dropped 0 bases, with 18 bases sitting between them. CDR3 length: 18 residues. The CDR3 loop is CASSPRGGPAANTGELFF. As DNA, the CDR3 is TGCGCCAGCAGCCCGAGGGGGGGCCCAGCCGCGAACACCGGGGAGCTGTTTTTT.

The chain joins TRBV27 to TRBJ2-1; tentative D call: TRBD2 (5 bases). Germline-derived CDR1 and CDR2 are MNHEY and SMNVEV (reference sequence). The germline V and J ends were trimmed by 6 bases and 5 bases, with 17 bases remaining between them. This CDR3 is 15 amino acids long. CDR3 in amino acids: CASSGIGRRDNEQFF. Written as DNA, the CDR3 is TGTGCCAGCAGCGGGATCGGGCGCCGGGACAATGAGCAGTTCTTC.

For the CDR3, the DNA is TGTGCCGGCGGGGGACACAATCAGCCCCAGCATTTT. This sequence encodes CAGGGHNQPQHF. The chain employs TRBV10-3 and TRBJ1-5; D possibly corresponds to TRBD1 (6 bases). The germline V gene has CDR1 ENHRY and CDR2 SYGVKD. There are 12 residues in the CDR3. V was trimmed by 11 bases and J by 3 bases, leaving 11 bases between them.

The chain links TRBV4-1 to TRBJ1-2, with a weak D call TRBD1 (5 bases). Germline CDR1 is MGHRA and CDR2 is YSYEKL. The CDR3 runs 16 residues. The ends were cut back, 4 bases at V and 6 bases at J, with 21 bases in the middle. Here the CDR3 reads CASSPGLTASINGYTF. The CDR3 nucleotides are TGCGCCAGCAGCCCCGGCTTGACAGCTTCTATTAATGGCTACACCTTC.

The chain employs TRBV28 and TRBJ1-1; TRBD1 agrees at 7 bases. The CDR3 is 16 amino acids. The germline V gene encodes CDR1 MDHEN and CDR2 SYDVKM. With V trimmed by 11 bases and J by 1 base, 16 bases remained unmatched. The CDR3 nucleotides read TGTGCCTCGACCTTACCAGGGGGACGGCGGAACACTGAAGCTTTCTTT. Translation: CASTLPGGRRNTEAFF.

In this sample, this clone turned up a few times. This chain connects TRBV20-1 to TRBJ2-3, with TRBD2 matching over 8 bases. Trimming took 3 bases from V and 1 from J; bases not matched to a gene: 6. Germline CDR1 and CDR2: DFQATT and SNEGSKA (reference sequence). The CDR3 consists of 15 residues. CDR3 region: CSASTAAGGTDTQYF. DNA for the CDR3: TGCAGTGCTAGTACCGCAGCGGGGGGCACAGATACGCAGTATTTT.

This clone was detected only once. The V and J genes are TRBV7-9 and TRBJ1-3; 7 nucleotides align to TRBD1. Looked up from germline, CDR1 is SEHNR and CDR2 is FQNEAQ (reference sequence). The CDR3 has 15 residues. The V and J ends lost 1 base and 0 bases, in that order; junction bases with no gene match: 0. CDR3 loop: CASSLDRGSGNTIYF. Here the CDR3 DNA reads TGTGCCAGCAGCTTAGACAGGGGCTCTGGAAACACCATATATTTT.

This chain connects TRBV21-1 to TRBJ2-7; the tabulated D call, TRBD1, remains unverified against the DNA. TRBV21-1 corresponds to a pseudogene. The CDR3 sequence is 15 residues long. The CDR3 region has the DNA TGTGCCAGCAGCAAAGACGAAGGACAGAGCTACGAGCAGTACTTC. As protein: CASSKDEGQSYEQYF.